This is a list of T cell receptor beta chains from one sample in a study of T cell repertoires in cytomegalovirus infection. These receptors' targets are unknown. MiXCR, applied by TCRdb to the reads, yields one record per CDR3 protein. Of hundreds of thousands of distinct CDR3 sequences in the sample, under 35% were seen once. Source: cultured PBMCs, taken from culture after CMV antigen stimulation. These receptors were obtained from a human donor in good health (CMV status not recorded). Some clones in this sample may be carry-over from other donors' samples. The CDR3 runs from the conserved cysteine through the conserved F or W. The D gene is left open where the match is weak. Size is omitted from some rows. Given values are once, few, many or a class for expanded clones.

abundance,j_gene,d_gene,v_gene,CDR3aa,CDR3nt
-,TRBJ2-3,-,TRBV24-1,CATTSTTRPDTQYF,TGTGCCACCACCAGCACGACTAGGCCAGATACGCAGTATTTT
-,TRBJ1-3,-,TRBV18,CASSPSAAGNTIYF,TGTGCCAGCTCACCCTCCGCAGCTGGAAACACCATATATTTT
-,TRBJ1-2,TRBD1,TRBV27,CASSLSSFDRAGGYTF,TGTGCCAGCAGTTTATCTTCTTTTGACAGGGCCGGTGGCTACACCTTC
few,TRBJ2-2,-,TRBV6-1,CASSYNPFANTGELFF,TGTGCCAGCAGTTACAACCCGTTCGCGAACACCGGGGAGCTGTTTTTT
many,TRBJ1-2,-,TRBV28,CASSSSRVRYGYTF,TGTGCCAGCAGTTCTTCCCGGGTACGGTATGGCTACACCTTC
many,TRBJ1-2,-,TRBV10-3,CAISESILPSNYGYTF,TGTGCCATCAGTGAGTCGATTTTGCCGTCGAACTATGGCTACACCTTC
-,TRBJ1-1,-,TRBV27,CASSAPERTRPTEAFF,TGTGCCAGCAGTGCCCCCGAGAGGACCCGACCCACTGAAGCTTTCTTT
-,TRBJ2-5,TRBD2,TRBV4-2,CASSQTGEGRGETQYF,TGTGCCAGCAGCCAAACGGGGGAGGGCCGAGGAGAGACCCAGTACTTC
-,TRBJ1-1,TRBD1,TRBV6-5,CASSLTGANTEAFF,TGTGCCAGCAGTCTAACAGGGGCGAACACTGAAGCTTTCTTT
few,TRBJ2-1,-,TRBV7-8,CASSFARVSYNEQFF,TGTGCCAGCAGCTTTGCCAGGGTCTCCTACAATGAGCAGTTCTTC
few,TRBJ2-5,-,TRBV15,CATSREGLGQETQYF,TGTGCCACCAGCAGGGAGGGACTTGGGCAAGAGACCCAGTACTTC
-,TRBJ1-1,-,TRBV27,CASSLSAGEAVTEAFF,TGTGCCAGCAGTTTATCGGCCGGGGAAGCGGTCACTGAAGCTTTCTTT
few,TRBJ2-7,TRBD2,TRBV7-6,CASSPTSGGSYEQYF,TGTGCCAGCAGCCCCACTAGCGGGGGGTCCTACGAGCAGTACTTC
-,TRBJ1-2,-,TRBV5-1,CASSFDRWANYGYTF,TGCGCCAGCAGTTTTGACAGATGGGCTAACTATGGCTACACCTTC
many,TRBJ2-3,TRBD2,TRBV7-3,CASSLRGLVTDTQYF,TGTGCCAGCAGCTTACGCGGACTAGTGACAGATACGCAGTATTTT
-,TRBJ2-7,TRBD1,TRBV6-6,CASKKGQGKYEQYF,TGTGCCAGCAAGAAGGGACAGGGGAAGTACGAGCAGTACTTC
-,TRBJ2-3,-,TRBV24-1,CATSDFSTGSTDTQYF,TGTGCCACCAGTGATTTTTCTACAGGGAGCACAGATACGCAGTATTTT
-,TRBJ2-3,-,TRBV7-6,CASSSMGGADTQYF,TGTGCCAGCAGCTCCATGGGGGGCGCAGATACGCAGTATTTT
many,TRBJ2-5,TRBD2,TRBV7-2,CASSMGLAGLHTGETQYF,TGTGCCAGCAGCATGGGACTAGCGGGGCTTCATACGGGAGAGACCCAGTACTTC
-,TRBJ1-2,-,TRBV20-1,CSASPGTELQKLTF,TGCAGTGCTAGCCCGGGGACGGAGCTCCAAAAGCTCACCTTC
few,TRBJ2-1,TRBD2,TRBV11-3,CASSSGTSGAEVQFF,TGTGCCAGCAGCTCTGGGACTAGCGGGGCTGAGGTGCAGTTCTTC
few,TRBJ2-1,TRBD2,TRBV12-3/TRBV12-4,CASSLGLVDNEQFF,TGTGCCAGCAGTCTAGGACTAGTGGACAATGAGCAGTTCTTC
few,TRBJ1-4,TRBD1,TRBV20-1,CSAKDRVHNEKLFF,TGCAGTGCTAAGGACAGGGTTCATAATGAAAAACTGTTTTTT
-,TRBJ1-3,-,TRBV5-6,CASSYRSTGNTIYF,TGTGCCAGCAGCTACCGGTCAACTGGAAACACCATATATTTT
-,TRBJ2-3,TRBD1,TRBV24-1,CATSDWGTVSTDTQYF,TGTGCCACCAGTGATTGGGGGACAGTCAGCACAGATACGCAGTATTTT
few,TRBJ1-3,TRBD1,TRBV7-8,CASSRRGQGGNTIYF,TGTGCCAGCAGTAGACGGGGACAGGGTGGAAACACCATATATTTT
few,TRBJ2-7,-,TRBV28,CASSLPDQAYEQYF,TGTGCCAGCAGTTTACCGGACCAAGCCTACGAGCAGTACTTC
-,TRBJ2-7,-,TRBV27,CASSLPPPGQQYF,TGTGCCAGCAGTTTACCTCCCCCAGGGCAGCAGTACTTC
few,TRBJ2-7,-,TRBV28,CASSPIMPLGSPYYEQYF,TGTGCCAGCAGTCCCATTATGCCCCTAGGGTCCCCATACTACGAGCAGTACTTC
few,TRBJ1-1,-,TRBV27,CASSSEGGTEAFF,TGTGCCAGCAGTTCCGAGGGTGGAACTGAAGCTTTCTTT
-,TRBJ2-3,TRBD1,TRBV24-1,CATSDSNRGLSGDTQYF,TGTGCCACCAGTGATTCCAACAGGGGGCTATCAGGAGATACGCAGTATTTT
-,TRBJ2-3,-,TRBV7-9,CASSTRAGLTDTQYF,TGTGCCAGCAGCACCCGGGCCGGTTTAACAGATACGCAGTATTTT
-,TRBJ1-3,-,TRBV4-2,CASSQETTDISSGNTIYF,TGTGCCAGCAGCCAAGAAACGACAGATATTTCCTCTGGAAACACCATATATTTT
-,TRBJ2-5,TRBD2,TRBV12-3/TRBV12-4,CASSFSGGGTRETQYF,TGTGCCAGCAGTTTTAGCGGGGGCGGAACCAGGGAGACCCAGTACTTC
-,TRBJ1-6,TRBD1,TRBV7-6,CASSRTGADSPLHF,TGTGCCAGCAGCAGGACAGGGGCTGATTCACCCCTCCACTTT
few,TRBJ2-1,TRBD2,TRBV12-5,CASGQDPGLAWVNEQFF,TGTGCTAGTGGCCAAGACCCGGGACTAGCCTGGGTAAATGAGCAGTTCTTC
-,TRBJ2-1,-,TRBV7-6,CASSPVEGTSQFF,TGTGCCAGCAGCCCAGTTGAAGGGACTTCGCAGTTCTTC
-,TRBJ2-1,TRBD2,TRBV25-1,CASSATSGGNYNEQFF,TGTGCCAGCAGTGCGACTAGCGGGGGGAACTACAATGAGCAGTTCTTC
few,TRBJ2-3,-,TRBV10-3,CAIGPPLSTDTQYF,TGTGCCATCGGACCACCCCTTAGCACAGATACGCAGTATTTT
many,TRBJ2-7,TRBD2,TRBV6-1,CASSTKTGTTTYEQYF,TGTGCCAGCAGCACAAAAACCGGGACTACCACCTACGAGCAGTACTTC
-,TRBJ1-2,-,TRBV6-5,CASSYVGAGGYTF,TGTGCCAGCAGTTACGTGGGGGCGGGTGGCTACACCTTC
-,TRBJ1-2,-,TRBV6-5,CASAGTAAANYGYTF,TGTGCCAGCGCGGGGACGGCGGCCGCGAACTATGGCTACACCTTC
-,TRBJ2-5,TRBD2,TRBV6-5,CASSYGGLRETQYF,TGTGCCAGCAGTTACGGGGGACTAAGGGAGACCCAGTACTTC
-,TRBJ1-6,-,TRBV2,CASSDRDSYNSPLHF,TGTGCCAGCAGTGATAGGGACTCCTATAATTCACCCCTCCACTTT
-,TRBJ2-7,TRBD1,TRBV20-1,CSARLTGTGVNEQYF,TGCAGTGCTAGATTGACCGGGACAGGGGTCAACGAGCAGTACTTC
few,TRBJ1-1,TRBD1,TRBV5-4,CASSLLRDSNMNTEAFF,TGTGCCAGCAGCTTGCTCCGGGACAGTAACATGAACACTGAAGCTTTCTTT